These 19 T cell receptor beta chains were all obtained from the same sample, sequenced in a study of metastatic and nonmetastatic thyroid tumors. Through MiXCR, TCRdb re-clonotyped the PCR reads. The table has 15,000 to 25,000 clones, about a quarter seen once. Prior to thyroid surgery, none of the patients had received any treatment. Source material: blood. Receptors originate from a male donor with papillary thyroid cancer or a benign thyroid nodule (not recorded which). Some clones in this sample may be carry-over from other donors' samples.

By sample share, this clone is medium-sized. J is TRBJ2-7 and V is TRBV20-1; TRBD2 agrees at 11 bases. Per the germline V gene, CDR1 is DFQATT and CDR2 is SNEGSKA (reference sequence). With 5 bases clipped from V and 3 bases from J, the junction kept 6 bases outside the gene matches. This CDR3 has 14 amino acids. CDR3 in DNA: TGCAGTGCTGTAGCGGGAGGGATGAACTACGAGCAGTACTTC. Protein: CSAVAGGMNYEQYF.

The rearrangement uses TRBV11-2 and TRBJ1-2, with D perhaps matching TRBD1 (6 bases). The V end lost 7 bases, the J end lost 0 bases, and 12 bases lay between the germline ends. From germline, CDR1 is SGHAT and CDR2 FQNNGV. The CDR3 is made up of 14 amino acids. CDR3 nucleotide sequence: TGTGCCAGCAAGGGGGGCCCCACTAACTATGGCTACACCTTC. Its translation: CASKGGPTNYGYTF.

The chain recombines TRBV19 with TRBJ2-7; 7 bases map to TRBD1. Unmatched junction bases numbered 11, after V lost 6 bases and J lost 6 bases. The CDR3 totals 14 residues. Germline assignment: CDR1 LNHDA and CDR2 SQIVND (reference sequence). The CDR3 DNA reads TGTGCCAGTAGAGACGCGACAGGGCGGTCCGAGCAGTACTTC. Its protein is CASRDATGRSEQYF.

In this sample, this clone turned up many times. The chain links TRBV20-1 to TRBJ2-2; 9 nucleotides line up with TRBD1. Trimming removed 5 bases from V and 0 bases from J; junction bases left unmatched: 1. CDR3 length equals 14 residues. The germline V gene has CDR1 DFQATT and CDR2 SNEGSKA (reference sequence). CDR3 in amino acids: CSAGQGTNTGELFF. CDR3 DNA sequence: TGCAGTGCTGGACAGGGGACGAACACCGGGGAGCTGTTTTTT.

This clone was seen many times. This chain links TRBV28 with TRBJ2-3; 8 bases match TRBD1. This CDR3 has 14 amino acids. Per germline, CDR1 MDHEN and CDR2 SYDVKM. The trim removed 5 bases at V and 3 bases at J, leaving 4 bases unmatched. CDR3 coding DNA: TGTGCCAGCAGTCCAGGGGGCGCGACAGATACGCAGTATTTT. The encoded protein is CASSPGGATDTQYF. Full variable domain (missing parts from reference TRBV28 and TRBJ2-3): DVKVTQSSRYLVKRTGEKVFLECVQDMDHENMFWYRQDPGLGLRLIYFSYDVKMKEKGDIPEGYSVSREKKERFSLILESASTNQTSMYLCASSPGGATDTQYFGPGTRLTVL.

The rearrangement joins TRBV7-2 to TRBJ2-5; 7 bases agree with TRBD2. The germline gives CDR1 SGHTA, CDR2 FQGNSA. After removal of 5 bases from V and 1 base from J, the junction contained 13 bases not matched to a gene. CDR3 length: 17 residues. CDR3 region: CASSPARGSGFQETQYF. CDR3 nucleotides: TGTGCCAGCAGCCCCGCCCGGGGTAGCGGGTTCCAAGAGACCCAGTACTTC.

V gene TRBV5-1 combines with J gene TRBJ2-7; TRBD1 is a possible D gene (6 bases). CDR1 and CDR2 from the germline V gene are SGHRS and YFSETQ. The ends were cut back, 1 base at V and 4 bases at J, with 18 bases in the middle. The CDR3 covers 16 residues. CDR3 in DNA: TGCGCCAGCAGCTTGATCAACAGGGATCGGCCTTACGAGCAGTACTTC. Its translation: CASSLINRDRPYEQYF. Filled out from reference TRBV5-1 and TRBJ2-7, the complete variable domain reads KAGVTQTPRYLIKTRGQQVTLSCSPISGHRSVSWYQQTPGQGLQFLFEYFSETQRNKGNFPGRFSGRQFSNSRSEMNVSTLELGDSALYLCASSLINRDRPYEQYFGPGTRLTVT.

Concerning this clone: Additional DNA sequences in this sample encode the identical CDR3. The chain joins TRBV7-2 to TRBJ1-6, with D uncertain. Trimming left V 3 bases short and J 0 bases short, with 3 bases between. The CDR3 length is 14 residues. Germline assignment: CDR1 SGHTA and CDR2 FQGNSA. CDR3 coding DNA: TGTGCCAGCAGCTTCAGCTCCTATAATTCACCCCTCCACTTT. Encoded protein: CASSFSSYNSPLHF.

In DNA, the CDR3 is TGTGCCACCAGTGGTTCCCTTAGCGGGAGGGCCGTCAATGAGCAGTTCTTC. This encodes CATSGSLSGRAVNEQFF. This rearrangement joins TRBV24-1 to TRBJ2-1, with 11 bases that match TRBD2. CDR3 length: 17 amino acids. With 5 bases clipped from V and 6 bases from J, the junction kept 11 bases outside the gene matches. The germline V gene has CDR1 KGHDR and CDR2 SFDVKD.

The V and J genes are TRBV6-1 and TRBJ2-1; D is ambiguous. Germline V gene data show CDR1 as MNHNS and CDR2 as SASEGT. The CDR3 extends over 12 amino acids. The germline V and J ends were trimmed by 6 bases and 7 bases, with 10 bases remaining between them. DNA of the CDR3: TGTGCCAGCAGCGCTCTAGGGAATGAGCAGTTCTTC. The encoded protein is CASSALGNEQFF.

In its sample, this clone was seen many times. The chain recombines TRBV2 with TRBJ2-3; possible D gene TRBD2, 6 bases. CDR3 length equals 14 residues. Germline V gives CDR1 SNHLY, CDR2 FYNNEI. V was clipped by 7 bases and J by 0 bases, with 11 bases between them. CDR3 bases: TGTGCCAGCACCAAGACTAGGAGCACAGATACGCAGTATTTT. This codes for CASTKTRSTDTQYF.

This clone was detected ten times or more. The V call is TRBV2, the J call TRBJ2-1; 11 positions agree with TRBD2. V lost 7 bases, J lost 0 bases, and 11 bases stayed unmatched. Germline V CDR1 and CDR2: SNHLY, FYNNEI. The CDR3 sequence is 18 residues long. CDR3 bases: TGTGCCAGCAACCTAGGACTAGCGGGTTCTGGCTCCTACAATGAGCAGTTCTTC. Amino acid sequence: CASNLGLAGSGSYNEQFF.

This clone was seen once. A read error may explain this, as a much larger clone is one base away. Different DNA sequences within this sample yield the same CDR3. The chain joins TRBV11-2 to TRBJ2-2; TRBD1 might be the D (6 bases). Between the trimmed V and J ends, which lost 1 base and 4 bases, there was a span of 22 bases. The CDR3 is made up of 19 amino acids. Germline CDR1 SGHAT, CDR2 FQNNGV. In DNA form, the CDR3 reads TGTGCCAGCAGCTTAGGGATTGGTCGGACAGCCCTCTTCACCGGGGAGCTGTTTTTT. It translates to CASSLGIGRTALFTGELFF.

This clone was observed many times. The V gene is TRBV10-1, the J gene TRBJ2-4; D not resolved. Trimming removed 0 bases from V and 7 bases from J, with 10 bases in between. CDR1 is WNHNN and CDR2 is SYGVQD in the germline V gene (reference sequence). This CDR3 has 14 amino acids. The CDR3 nucleotides are TGCGCCAGCAGTGAGTCCAGTGGAGAGAACATTCAGTACTTC. Encoded protein: CASSESSGENIQYF.

J is TRBJ2-3 and V is TRBV20-1, with 7 bases lining up with TRBD2. Germline V CDR1 and CDR2: DFQATT, SNEGSKA (reference sequence). V gave up 5 bases and J gave up 5 bases; unmatched junction bases: 4. CDR3 length: 12 residues. CDR3 sequence: CSARDYVDTQYF. The CDR3 DNA follows: TGCAGTGCTCGGGACTATGTAGATACGCAGTATTTT.

In its sample, this clone ranks as medium-sized. The rearrangement uses TRBV6-1 and TRBJ1-5, with 8 bases lining up with TRBD1. Germline V gives CDR1 MNHNS, CDR2 SASEGT. The CDR3 extends over 15 amino acids. The ends lost 6 bases at V and 0 bases at J; junction bases unmatched: 4. CDR3 protein: CASRETGDSNQPQHF. DNA for the CDR3: TGTGCCAGCAGGGAGACAGGGGATAGCAATCAGCCCCAGCATTTT.

The chain has TRBV6-1 and TRBJ1-1; D gene unclear. Germline CDR1 and CDR2: MNHNS and SASEGT. The CDR3 has 13 residues. Trimming cost V 6 bases and J 5 bases, with 13 bases left between them. This CDR3 reads CASRDPVGTEAFF. CDR3 bases: TGTGCCAGCAGGGACCCTGTGGGGACTGAAGCTTTCTTT.

The rearrangement uses TRBV28 and TRBJ1-6; 11 bases match TRBD1. The germline V gene has CDR1 MDHEN and CDR2 SYDVKM. The CDR3 runs to 15 residues. Trimming at V came to 8 bases and at J to 7 bases, leaving 7 bases not matched to a gene. CDR3 sequence: CASRTGGALNSPLHF. The CDR3, as DNA: TGTGCCAGCCGGACAGGGGGCGCCTTGAATTCACCCCTCCACTTT.

This clone is labeled medium-sized. The CDR3: CASSFSPSEAFF. CDR3 coding DNA: TGTGCCAGCAGTTTCTCCCCGAGTGAGGCTTTCTTT. The chain links TRBV2 to TRBJ1-1, with no clear D. The germline CDR1 and CDR2 sequences are SNHLY and FYNNEI. V lost 5 bases to trimming and J lost 11 bases, with 15 bases between them. The CDR3 contains 12 residues.